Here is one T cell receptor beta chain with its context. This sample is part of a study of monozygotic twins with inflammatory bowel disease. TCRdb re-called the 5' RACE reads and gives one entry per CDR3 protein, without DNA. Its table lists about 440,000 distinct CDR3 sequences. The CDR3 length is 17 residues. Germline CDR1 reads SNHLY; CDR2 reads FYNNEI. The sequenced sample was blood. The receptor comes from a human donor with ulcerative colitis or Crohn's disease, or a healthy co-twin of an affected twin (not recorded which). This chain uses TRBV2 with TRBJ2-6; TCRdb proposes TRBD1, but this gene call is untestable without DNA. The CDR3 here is CASSSTSRPTGANVLTF.